This TCR beta chain originates from a study of T cells in Graves' hyperthyroidism and ophthalmopathy (dated by TCRdb to about 2019). Regarding the complete study: Peripheral blood samples were taken at the time of initial diagnosis, prior to any treatment. Following sampling, methimazole starting at 30 mg daily was given to hyperthyroidism patients, and high-dose intravenous methylprednisolone was given to ophthalmopathy patients. In six Graves' hyperthyroidism patients, the study also compared T-cell repertoires from thyroid tissue with T-cell repertoires from blood. Whether ophthalmopathy could be predicted prospectively was tested in an independent validation cohort made up of under 20 hyperthyroidism patients plus 17 patients who later progressed to ophthalmopathy. A discovery cohort of about 96 patients, roughly 45 with Graves' ophthalmopathy and 57 with stable Graves' hyperthyroidism, was used to find distinguishing TCR V-J signatures. For training and testing, the roughly 93 patients in the discovery cohort were randomly divided in a 7:3 ratio. TCR Vbeta CDR3 sequencing of approximately 140 peripheral blood samples (43 ophthalmopathy, approximately 80 hyperthyroidism and 17 progressor patients) is reported in the paper. Results and caveats for the whole study, not just this receptor: In validation, the model predicted progression to ophthalmopathy with around 71% sensitivity and around 72% specificity, a median of approximately 6.5 months before onset. Most expanded thyroid clonotypes (frequency above 0.001) were also found in blood, which suggests that blood repertoires may mirror thyroid immune responses. Sample size was not statistically predetermined, and investigators were not blinded to group allocation. In cross-validation, a model built on a 13 V-J signature told ophthalmopathy apart from stable hyperthyroidism with about 90% sensitivity and around 84% specificity, and in testing the same model reached 80%/75%.

For this clonotype: Its antigen specificity is not known. The sample holds no much larger clone one base away, and base qualities are not on file.

The TCR beta CDR3 regions were amplified from the RNA transcripts. The first round of RT-PCR for the TCR CDR3 was performed with the HTBI primer set and the Qiagen OneStep RT-PCR kit. A second multiplex PCR round built the libraries, followed by size selection and purification. Sequencing of the libraries was done on an Illumina HiSeq2000 using paired-end 100 bp reads. The published analysis was carried out like this. SOAPnuke was used to process the raw data, with reads discarded if the reads contained adapters or uncalled bases, had a mean Phred below 15, or lacked an exact constant-primer or identifier match. COPE v1.2.5 was used to merge high-quality paired reads, and clonotypes were defined as unique nucleotide sequences. Clonotypes were aligned to IMGT TRBV, TRBD and TRBJ reference segments using MiTCR v1.1. Only V-J combinations with frequency above 0.0001, covering 99% to 99.2% of repertoires, were analysed. The TCS score was defined as F50 (clonal expansion) divided by E x V (chaos), with BLOSUM62-based TCRdist calculated between CDR3 peptides within each V-J. Welch's t-statistics and random forest reduced approximately 520 V-J features to fewer than 15, which were used in a naive Bayes classifier (R e1071). TCRdb cleaned the public reads at Q25 with fastp, built clones with MiXCR and kept in-frame beta chains. Entries that share a CDR3 protein sequence are merged under the most common genes and DNA. TCRdb's processing, not the study's, gives the V and J calls here. The sample contains approximately 300,000 distinct CDR3 sequences, 16% of them found a single time. In total, the top ten clones hold around a third of the sample.

Stable Graves' hyperthyroidism was defined as no progression to ophthalmopathy during 18 months of follow-up. The hyperthyroidism patients were between 18 and 65 years old and newly diagnosed, with a disease duration of less than 2 months. The study excluded patients with uncontrolled infections, other autoimmune diseases, pregnancy or lactation. Clinical symptoms, serum thyroxine and TRAb, thyroid ultrasound, and orbital computed tomography formed the basis for the diagnoses. PBMCs were separated from roughly 9.6 ml of fresh peripheral blood using Ficoll-Paque density gradient centrifugation. Trizol reagent was used to extract total RNA, and RNA quality was then checked on an Agilent 2100 Bioanalyzer. The specimen sequenced was blood. This TCR was sampled from a man aged 25 to 40 with Graves' hyperthyroidism.

CDR3 loop: CASRSRQGNTGELFF. The DNA is TGTGCCAGCAGGTCTCGACAGGGAAACACCGGGGAGCTGTTTTTT. This receptor chain uses TRBV5-8 and TRBJ2-2; a stretch of 7 junction bases matches TRBD1. Looking up the germline V gene yields CDR1 SGHTS and CDR2 YDEGEE. The CDR3 starts with the cysteine, ends with the phenylalanine, and has 15 residues. The kept DNA is CDR3 alone, 45 bases in frame from the first base. From V the trimming removes 5 bases and from J it removes 2 bases, while the gene matches leave 6 bases of the junction unaccounted for.